What follows are 26 T cell receptor beta chains derived from one specimen sequenced in a study of shared clonotypes between healthy human individuals. TCRdb's table, derived via immunoSEQ multiplex PCR, lists solely in-frame clones and lacks some. Of approximately 2.3 million clones listed, more than 85% were seen once; the top ten hold 0.39%. Sample: naive CD4+ T cells from PBMCs. Specified subset: CD45RA+ positively selected. These TCRs come from a man between 18 and 29 years old in good health. Some clones in this sample may be carry-over from other donors' samples.

The rearrangement uses TRBV28 and TRBJ2-3, with D possibly being TRBD1 (5 bases). In germline, CDR1 is MDHEN, CDR2 SYDVKM. The CDR3 consists of 15 residues. Trimming left V 3 bases short and J 9 bases short, with 19 bases between. The CDR3 here is CASSFWGGRPETQYF. The CDR3 DNA reads as TGTGCCAGCAGTTTCTGGGGCGGAAGACCTGAGACGCAGTATTTT.

V is TRBV20-1 and J is TRBJ2-5, with D hard to call. Trimming cost V 3 bases and J 7 bases, with 6 bases left between them. This CDR3 is built from 10 residues. From germline, CDR1 is DFQATT and CDR2 SNEGSKA (reference sequence). The chain's CDR3 is CSARGLTQYF. The CDR3 nucleotides are TGCAGTGCTAGGGGGTTGACCCAGTACTTC.

V is TRBV5-4 and J is TRBJ2-5; D is unclear. The CDR3 runs to 14 residues. Trimming stripped 0 bases from V and 5 bases from J, with 11 bases between. The germline CDR1 and CDR2 sequences are SGHNT and YYREEE (reference sequence). The chain's CDR3 is CASSLGVGWETQYF. Written as DNA, the CDR3 is TGTGCCAGCAGCTTGGGAGTGGGCTGGGAGACCCAGTACTTC. Using reference TRBV5-4 and TRBJ2-5 for the parts outside the CDR3, the full variable domain is ETGVTQSPTHLIKTRGQQVTLRCSSQSGHNTVSWYQQALGQGPQFIFQYYREEENGRGNFPPRFSGLQFPNYSSELNVNALELDDSALYLCASSLGVGWETQYFGPGTRLLVL.

The chain is built from TRBV6-5 and TRBJ2-1; the D gene is possibly TRBD2 (5 bases). Per the germline V gene, CDR1 is MNHEY and CDR2 is SVGAGI. CDR3 length: 15 amino acids. With 0 bases removed from V and 10 bases from J, the gap between germline ends came to 16 bases. The DNA of the CDR3 is TGTGCCAGCAGTTACTCGATGGCGCGGGTTGGAGAGCAGTTCTTC. Translated, it gives CASSYSMARVGEQFF.

This clone was seen a single time. In the same sample, other DNA sequences code for this CDR3. The chain recombines TRBV29-1 with TRBJ2-3; the D gene could be TRBD1 or TRBD2 (5 bases each). Trimming shortened V by 5 bases and J by 4 bases, and 10 bases separated the two germline ends. The CDR3 loop spans 12 amino acids. Germline V gives CDR1 SQVTM, CDR2 ANQGSEA. The DNA for the CDR3 is TGCAGCGTTCGCCAGGGAGCAGATACGCAGTATTTT. Translation gives CSVRQGADTQYF.

A word on this clone: Other nucleotide sequences from this sample produce the same CDR3. The CDR3, as DNA: TGCAGCGTTGCCCAAGGCCAGGGCTACGAGCAGTACTTC. Translating gives CSVAQGQGYEQYF. The chain joins TRBV29-1 to TRBJ2-7, with D maybe TRBD1 (5 bases). Germline V gene lookup returns CDR1 SQVTM and CDR2 ANQGSEA. The CDR3 spans 13 residues. V was trimmed by 4 bases and J by 3 bases, leaving 13 bases between them.

This chain uses TRBV18 with TRBJ2-3; a possible D gene is TRBD2 (5 bases). CDR3 size: 15 residues. Germline assignment: CDR1 KGHSH and CDR2 LQKENI. V was cut by 4 bases and J by 2 bases, with 13 bases left in between. The CDR3 loop is CASSLFSGSTDTQYF. The CDR3 DNA reads as TGTGCCAGCTCACTCTTCAGCGGTTCCACAGATACGCAGTATTTT.

This chain connects TRBV7-2 to TRBJ2-7; maybe TRBD2 (6 bases). The germline V and J ends were trimmed by 0 bases and 4 bases, with 10 bases remaining between them. This CDR3 comprises 14 residues. CDR1 is SGHTA, CDR2 FQGNSA, per germline. DNA for the CDR3: TGTGCCAGCAGCTTAGCGACGGGGAGGTACGAGCAGTACTTC. It encodes CASSLATGRYEQYF.

This clone was picked up one time. The chain carries TRBV6-5 and TRBJ2-3; TRBD2 aligns across 7 bases. Germline values: CDR1 MNHEY, CDR2 SVGAGI. Trimming took 9 bases from V and 6 from J; bases not matched to a gene: 15. The CDR3 spans 15 residues. CDR3 sequence: CASSLRGGSRDTQYF. The CDR3 nucleotides read TGTGCCAGTTCACTCCGGGGCGGGAGTAGGGATACGCAGTATTTT.

This clone occurred once. The CDR3 is CASSKSDGRGDTQYF. In nucleotides, the CDR3 is TGTGCCAGCAGTAAATCCGACGGGAGGGGAGATACGCAGTATTTT. This chain links TRBV2 with TRBJ2-3; 8 bases agree with TRBD2. Germline V CDR1 and CDR2: SNHLY, FYNNEI. The CDR3 has 15 amino acids. Trimming cost V 5 bases and J 5 bases; bases outside gene matches: 9.

The rearrangement links TRBV15 to TRBJ2-7; a possible D gene is TRBD1 (6 bases). Germline V CDR1 and CDR2: LNHNV, YYDKDF (reference sequence). Trimming cost V 0 bases and J 5 bases, with 17 bases left between them. This CDR3 region has 16 residues. The CDR3 coding sequence is TGTGCCACCAGCAGAGAGTTACAGGGAGTTTTCCACGAGCAGTACTTC. Translated, it gives CATSRELQGVFHEQYF.

The genes are TRBV19 and TRBJ2-3, with 12 bases matching TRBD2. With 6 bases clipped from V and 8 bases from J, the junction kept 15 bases outside the gene matches. The germline V gene has CDR1 LNHDA and CDR2 SQIVND (reference sequence). This CDR3 comprises 17 residues. The CDR3 protein is CASSNSPTSGRGGTQYF. CDR3 nucleotides: TGTGCCAGTAGCAATAGTCCGACTAGCGGGAGAGGAGGTACGCAGTATTTT.

This clone was recorded once. The chain combines TRBV30 with TRBJ2-5; D remains unclear. Trimming took 1 base from V and 5 from J, leaving 11 bases between them. This CDR3 region has 13 residues. Germline V gene sequence: CDR1 GTSNPN, CDR2 SVGIG (reference sequence). CDR3 bases: TGTGCCTGGAGTGGGCAGTCCCTGGAGACCCAGTACTTC. It is translated as CAWSGQSLETQYF. The variable domain in full, completed from reference TRBV30 and TRBJ2-5, reads SQTIHQWPATLVQPVGSPLSLECTVEGTSNPNLYWYRQAAGRGLQLLFYSVGIGQISSEVPQNLSASRPQDRQFILSSKKLLLSDSGFYLCAWSGQSLETQYFGPGTRLLVL.

The chain uses TRBV5-1 and TRBJ2-2; D may be TRBD2 (5 bases). The CDR3 is made up of 14 amino acids. Per the germline V gene, CDR1 is SGHRS and CDR2 is YFSETQ. V was pared by 5 bases and J by 1 base, with 9 bases between. The CDR3 DNA reads as TGCGCCAGCAGGCTGAGGGAGAACACCGGGGAGCTGTTTTTT. Residues: CASRLRENTGELFF.

The chain joins TRBV29-1 to TRBJ2-5; TRBD1 might be the D (6 bases). V dropped 6 bases and J dropped 5 bases, with 16 bases sitting between them. CDR1 and CDR2 from the germline V gene are SQVTM and ANQGSEA. The CDR3 runs 13 residues. The CDR3 is CSVEDSRAETQYF. CDR3 sequence (DNA): TGCAGCGTGGAGGACAGTCGGGCGGAGACCCAGTACTTC. Full variable domain (outside the CDR3, taken from reference TRBV29-1 and TRBJ2-5): SAVISQKPSRDICQRGTSLTIQCQVDSQVTMMFWYRQQPGQSLTLIATANQGSEATYESGFVIDKFPISRPNLTFSTLTVSNMSPEDSSIYLCSVEDSRAETQYFGPGTRLLVL.

With respect to this clone: The same CDR3 is also encoded by other DNA sequences in this sample. The chain joins TRBV7-3 to TRBJ2-3, with D perhaps matching TRBD2 (6 bases). Trimming took off 4 bases at V and 1 base at J, with 9 bases between the two ends. CDR3 length: 14 amino acids. Looked up from germline, CDR1 is SGHTA and CDR2 is FQGTGA. This CDR3 is CASSSKRGTDTQYF. CDR3 in DNA: TGTGCCAGCAGCTCCAAGCGGGGCACAGATACGCAGTATTTT.

The chain is built from TRBV7-2 and TRBJ1-2, with 10 bases identical to TRBD1. The CDR3 is 15 residues long. The V gene end was trimmed by 4 bases and the J gene end by 8 bases; junction bases not matched to a gene: 10. Germline CDR1 reads SGHTA; CDR2 reads FQGNSA. Written as DNA, the CDR3 is TGTGCCAGCAGCTGGATAGGGACAGGGGCTCCCGGCTACACCTTC. Translated: CASSWIGTGAPGYTF.

The rearrangement links TRBV30 to TRBJ1-4, with 7 bases identical to TRBD1. Trimming cost V 7 bases and J 5 bases; bases outside gene matches: 10. Germline CDR1 is GTSNPN and CDR2 is SVGIG (reference sequence). CDR3 length equals 14 residues. The DNA of the CDR3 is TGTGCCTTCTGTCGACAGGGAGGAAATGAAAAACTGTTTTTT. Protein: CAFCRQGGNEKLFF. Supplemented by reference TRBV30 and TRBJ1-4, the full variable domain reads SQTIHQWPATLVQPVGSPLSLECTVEGTSNPNLYWYRQAAGRGLQLLFYSVGIGQISSEVPQNLSASRPQDRQFILSSKKLLLSDSGFYLCAFCRQGGNEKLFFGSGTQLSVL.

The table lists this clone with a count of one. At one boundary the junction diverges from the germline segment, which might be a read error. The J gene is TRBJ2-7, the V gene TRBV28; no clear D. Germline assignment: CDR1 MDHEN and CDR2 SYDVKM. This CDR3 has 15 residues. The CDR3 loop is CASGLYGSGGYEQYF. Here the CDR3 DNA reads TGTGCCAGCGGTTTATACGGTTCGGGCGGCTACGAGCAGTACTTC.

The chain is built from TRBV28 and TRBJ2-3; D gene ambiguous. The germline CDR1 and CDR2 sequences are MDHEN and SYDVKM. Between the trimmed V and J ends, which lost 7 bases and 0 bases, there was a span of 8 bases. The CDR3 contains 13 residues. This CDR3 reads CASTADSTDTQYF. The CDR3 DNA follows: TGTGCCAGCACGGCGGACAGCACAGATACGCAGTATTTT.

In this sample, this clone turned up once. The chain joins TRBV5-1 to TRBJ2-3, with TRBD2 as a possible D gene (6 bases). The CDR3 is 19 residues long. The V end lost 4 bases, the J end lost 0 bases, and 24 bases lay between the germline ends. The germline CDR1 and CDR2 sequences are SGHRS and YFSETQ. This CDR3 reads CASSPTGWRGWDSTDTQYF. The CDR3 DNA reads TGCGCCAGCAGCCCCACGGGTTGGCGGGGCTGGGATAGCACAGATACGCAGTATTTT.

The chain employs TRBV7-9 and TRBJ2-7; possible D gene TRBD1, 5 bases. CDR1 is SEHNR, CDR2 FQNEAQ, per germline (reference sequence). V lost 5 bases, J lost 4 bases, and 15 bases lay in between. The CDR3 is 14 amino acids. Here the CDR3 reads CASSPGASRYEQYF. In DNA form, the CDR3 reads TGTGCCAGCAGCCCTGGGGCCAGCCGATACGAGCAGTACTTC.

Note on this clone: Other DNA sequences in this specimen translate into the identical CDR3. The rearrangement uses TRBV7-9 and TRBJ2-7, with TRBD2 identical over 15 bases. Germline V CDR1 and CDR2: SEHNR, FQNEAQ (reference sequence). V was pared by 6 bases and J by 4 bases, with 16 bases of the junction left unmatched. This CDR3 has 19 residues. The CDR3 nucleotides are TGTGCCAGCAGTCCTAGCGGGGGGGGGACTAGCGGGAGGAGGTACGAGCAGTACTTC. This codes for CASSPSGGGTSGRRYEQYF.

The rearrangement links TRBV19 to TRBJ1-5; D not resolved. V was clipped by 7 bases and J by 4 bases, with 8 bases between them. Germline V gene lookup returns CDR1 LNHDA and CDR2 SQIVND (reference sequence). The CDR3 extends over 12 amino acids. The CDR3 spells CASTDVNQPQHF. CDR3 in DNA: TGTGCCAGTACCGACGTTAATCAGCCCCAGCATTTT.

The gene calls are TRBV7-7 and TRBJ2-2; 7 bases fit TRBD2. Losses at the gene ends were 3 bases for V and 4 bases for J; bases not matched to a gene: 8. Germline V gene sequence: CDR1 SSHAT, CDR2 FNYEAQ (reference sequence). The CDR3 length is 16 residues. As DNA, the CDR3 is TGTGCCAGCAGCTTGCGGGCGGGAGCCAGCACCGGGGAGCTGTTTTTT. Translation gives CASSLRAGASTGELFF.

This chain links TRBV4-2 with TRBJ2-2; D remains unclear. This CDR3 region has 19 residues. With 6 bases removed from V and 1 base from J, the gap between germline ends came to 24 bases. Germline CDR1 is LGHNA and CDR2 is YNFKEQ. CDR3 loop: CASRSSFASLSRNTGELFF. The DNA for the CDR3 is TGTGCCAGCAGGAGCAGTTTCGCCTCCCTGTCTCGGAACACCGGGGAGCTGTTTTTT.